This T cell receptor beta chain was documented in a study of T-cell reconstitution after alpha-beta-depleted transplantation in children. Germline CDR1 and CDR2: MDHEN and SYDVKM. The CDR3 consists of 15 residues. Trimming shortened V by 5 bases and J by 0 bases, and 12 bases separated the two germline ends. It was with unique molecular identifiers that the TCRbeta library was prepared. From the PCR reads, TCRdb called clonotypes with MiXCR, one entry per CDR3 protein. The sample lists around 370,000 distinct CDR3 sequences, over 9% occurring once. The V call is TRBV28, the J call TRBJ2-3, with D tentatively TRBD2 (5 bases). Sequencing used PBMCs from the stem cell graft donor, obtained from the stem cell graft. The receptor comes from a human donor who donated a stem cell graft to a child with acute lymphoblastic leukemia. The CDR3 protein is CASSAPGGSTDTQYF. CDR3 in DNA: TGTGCCAGCAGTGCCCCCGGCGGGAGCACAGATACGCAGTATTTT. Full variable domain (outside the CDR3, taken from reference TRBV28 and TRBJ2-3): DVKVTQSSRYLVKRTGEKVFLECVQDMDHENMFWYRQDPGLGLRLIYFSYDVKMKEKGDIPEGYSVSREKKERFSLILESASTNQTSMYLCASSAPGGSTDTQYFGPGTRLTVL.